The 25 T cell receptor beta chains below come from one sample, sequenced in a study of monozygotic twins with inflammatory bowel disease. Reanalyzing the 5' RACE reads, TCRdb keeps one entry per CDR3 protein, without DNA. The ten top clones account for 2% to 2.5%, within a sample of approximately 400,000 distinct CDR3 sequences. The sequenced material came from blood. Receptor source: a human donor with ulcerative colitis or Crohn's disease, or a healthy co-twin of an affected twin (not recorded which).

The chain employs TRBV20-1 and TRBJ2-7; TCRdb's D call of TRBD2 is untestable without DNA. Germline V lookup: CDR1 DFQATT, CDR2 SNEGSKA (reference sequence). CDR3 length: 14 amino acids. CDR3 residues: CSAPKAGGASEQYF.

CDR3 sequence: CATSRGTGPNTEAFF. The chain has TRBV15 and TRBJ1-1; the D call from TCRdb, TRBD1, cannot be confirmed without DNA. The germline V gene has CDR1 LNHNV and CDR2 YYDKDF (reference sequence). The CDR3 totals 15 residues.

The chain carries TRBV7-2 and TRBJ2-3; TCRdb's assignment of TRBD1 cannot be checked, as there is no DNA. Germline V gene data show CDR1 as SGHTA and CDR2 as FQGNSA. The CDR3 is 14 residues long. The CDR3 protein is CASSPGTGGGTQYF.

This chain connects TRBV30 to TRBJ1-1. CDR1 GTSNPN and CDR2 SVGIG come from the germline V gene (reference sequence). This CDR3 has 13 residues. The CDR3: CAWSASMSTEAFF.

The V gene is TRBV6-5, the J gene TRBJ2-1; TCRdb's assignment of TRBD1 cannot be checked, as there is no DNA. The V gene's germline CDR1 is MNHEY and CDR2 SVGAGI. The CDR3 covers 15 residues. The CDR3 protein is CASSYGQGRSNEQFF.

This sequence joins TRBV4-3 and TRBJ2-7. CDR3 length equals 14 residues. In germline, CDR1 is LGHNA, CDR2 YSLEER. CDR3 sequence: CASSQDSSGNEQYF.

The chain has TRBV12-3 or TRBV12-4 and TRBJ1-2. This CDR3 is 13 amino acids long. The CDR3 spells CASTWRATYGYTF.

The chain has TRBV3-1 and TRBJ1-6; checking the TCRdb D call of TRBD1 is not possible without DNA. The CDR3 runs 16 residues. Germline assignment: CDR1 LGHDT and CDR2 YNNKEL (reference sequence). The CDR3 protein is CASSQWTADYNSPLHF.

The chain combines TRBV27 with TRBJ2-7; checking the TCRdb D call of TRBD1 is not possible without DNA. There are 15 residues in the CDR3. From germline, CDR1 is MNHEY and CDR2 SMNVEV (reference sequence). The CDR3 region is CASSALDRDLYEQYF.

The chain combines TRBV7-2 with TRBJ2-5; TCRdb proposes TRBD1, but this gene call is untestable without DNA. CDR1 SGHTA and CDR2 FQGNSA come from the germline V gene. The CDR3 has 13 residues. CDR3 loop: CASTGQIQETQYF.

The chain joins TRBV5-6 to TRBJ1-1; there is no DNA to check the TCRdb D call of TRBD1. This CDR3 has 17 amino acids. Germline V gives CDR1 SGHDT, CDR2 YYEEEE. The CDR3 loop is CASRETGTGDRDTEAFF.

The V gene is TRBV5-5, the J gene TRBJ2-3. Germline-derived CDR1 and CDR2 are SGHKS and YYEKEE (reference sequence). This CDR3 comprises 14 residues. CDR3 region: CASSLGQLTDTQYF. The variable domain in full, with the rest retrieved from reference TRBV5-5 and TRBJ2-3, is DAGVTQSPTHLIKTRGQQVTLRCSPISGHKSVSWYQQVLGQGPQFIFQYYEKEERGRGNFPDRFSARQFPNYSSELNVNALLLGDSALYLCASSLGQLTDTQYFGPGTRLTVL.

The rearrangement links TRBV12-3 or TRBV12-4 to TRBJ1-2; TCRdb returns TRBD1, unconfirmable since there is no DNA. The CDR3 covers 15 residues. CDR3 loop: CASSLPGTANYGYTF.

The V and J genes are TRBV2 and TRBJ2-7; TCRdb indicates TRBD1, and absent DNA this call remains unverified. Germline lookup yields CDR1 SNHLY and CDR2 FYNNEI. This CDR3 is built from 14 residues. CDR3 region: CASSRSRDRSEQYF.

The rearrangement links TRBV3-1 to TRBJ2-7; the TCRdb D gene call, TRBD1, has no DNA to confirm it. The CDR3 extends over 12 amino acids. Germline CDR1 is LGHDT and CDR2 is YNNKEL (reference sequence). The CDR3 sequence is CASSRQETEQYF.

This sequence joins TRBV7-9 and TRBJ2-1; TCRdb returns TRBD2, unconfirmable since there is no DNA. Germline lookup yields CDR1 SEHNR and CDR2 FQNEAQ (reference sequence). This CDR3 has 16 amino acids. CDR3 in amino acids: CASSLLGLADYNEQFF. The full variable domain, completed using reference TRBV7-9 and TRBJ2-1, is DTGVSQNPRHKITKRGQNVTFRCDPISEHNRLYWYRQTLGQGPEFLTYFQNEAQLEKSRLLSDRFSAERPKGSFSTLEIQRTEQGDSAMYLCASSLLGLADYNEQFFGPGTRLTVL.

This sequence joins TRBV20-1 and TRBJ2-1. This CDR3 region has 11 residues. Germline CDR1 and CDR2: DFQATT and SNEGSKA (reference sequence). The CDR3 region is CSASGTDEQFF.

This chain uses TRBV12-3 or TRBV12-4 with TRBJ2-3. This CDR3 has 16 amino acids. CDR3 sequence reads: CASSFLVGVDTDTQYF.

The CDR3 reads CSVEGDRGQPQHF. The V and J genes are TRBV29-1 and TRBJ1-5; TCRdb calls TRBD1, which cannot be checked without DNA. CDR3 length equals 13 residues. The germline V gene has CDR1 SQVTM and CDR2 ANQGSEA.

The chain links TRBV4-2 to TRBJ2-1. The length of the CDR3 is 17 residues. Germline CDR1 LGHNA, CDR2 YNFKEQ. Here the CDR3 reads CASSQEEYQYSYNEQFF.

The gene calls are TRBV19 and TRBJ1-2. Germline V gives CDR1 LNHDA, CDR2 SQIVND (reference sequence). This CDR3 is built from 12 residues. CDR3 protein: CASNAANYGYTF.

This chain connects TRBV20-1 to TRBJ1-2; as DNA is missing, the TRBD1 call by TCRdb cannot be tested. CDR1 DFQATT and CDR2 SNEGSKA come from the germline V gene (reference sequence). This CDR3 spans 13 amino acids. The CDR3 sequence is CSAPGQGYGGYTF.

J is TRBJ2-6 and V is TRBV5-6; checking the TCRdb D call of TRBD2 is not possible without DNA. The CDR3 covers 14 residues. Looked up from germline, CDR1 is SGHDT and CDR2 is YYEEEE. CDR3 protein: CASSPDKALAVLTF.

The genes are TRBV18 and TRBJ1-1. The CDR3 length is 14 residues. Germline V gene lookup returns CDR1 KGHSH and CDR2 LQKENI. The chain's CDR3 is CASSPRVQNTEAFF.

The CDR3 sequence is CASSLGQADSYTF. The V gene is TRBV7-6, the J gene TRBJ1-2; TCRdb returns TRBD1, unconfirmable since there is no DNA. Germline V gives CDR1 SGHVS, CDR2 FNYEAQ. The CDR3 consists of 13 residues.